A single sample is the source of the 14 T cell receptor beta chains below, sequenced in a study of shared clonotypes between healthy human individuals. The data were produced by immunoSEQ multiplex PCR, yet TCRdb's version contains in-frame clones alone and is incomplete. The data show a few hundred thousand clones, with 79% seen just once and approximately 12% held by the top ten. Sequenced sample: PBMCs. These receptor sequences come from a woman aged 40 to 50 in good health. Some clones in this sample may be carry-over from other donors' samples.

To note about this clone: The sample carries other DNA sequences with the same CDR3. The CDR3: CASSLTGTGAYNEQFF. The CDR3 nucleotides are TGTGCCAGCAGCTTAACGGGGACAGGGGCGTACAATGAGCAGTTCTTC. The gene calls are TRBV7-3 and TRBJ2-1; 10 bases match TRBD1. The V gene end was trimmed by 0 bases and the J gene end by 4 bases; junction bases not matched to a gene: 3. CDR1 is SGHTA, CDR2 FQGTGA, per germline. The CDR3 runs to 16 residues.

The V gene is TRBV2, the J gene TRBJ2-5; 8 nucleotides line up with TRBD1. The V and J ends lost 5 bases and 3 bases, in that order; junction bases with no gene match: 11. The CDR3 is made up of 16 amino acids. In germline, CDR1 is SNHLY, CDR2 FYNNEI. CDR3 in DNA: TGTGCCAGCAGTACTATGACAGGGGCGGCGGAAGAGACCCAGTACTTC. Encoded protein: CASSTMTGAAEETQYF.

This sequence joins TRBV4-3 and TRBJ1-2; D gene ambiguous. V shed 2 bases and J shed 5 bases, with 18 bases lying between them. The V gene's germline CDR1 is LGHNA and CDR2 YSLEER. This CDR3 region has 16 residues. The CDR3 is CASSQSLAEHGYGYTF. In DNA form, the CDR3 reads TGCGCCAGCAGCCAAAGTTTGGCAGAGCACGGATATGGCTACACCTTC.

The V and J genes are TRBV7-2 and TRBJ2-5, with D perhaps TRBD2 (5 bases). The V gene lost 5 bases and the J gene lost 5 bases, with 15 bases spanning the gap. The CDR3 loop spans 14 amino acids. Germline V lookup: CDR1 SGHTA, CDR2 FQGNSA. The chain's CDR3 is CASSPGVAMETQYF. CDR3 in DNA: TGTGCCAGCAGCCCCGGGGTAGCGATGGAGACCCAGTACTTC.

The chain links TRBV29-1 to TRBJ2-3; D might be TRBD1 (6 bases). V was trimmed by 5 bases and J by 6 bases, leaving 18 bases between them. CDR3 length equals 14 residues. Germline-derived CDR1 and CDR2 are SQVTM and ANQGSEA. DNA of the CDR3: TGCAGCGTTCCACGGGACACCCAACGGGATACGCAGTATTTT. Amino acids: CSVPRDTQRDTQYF.

V gene TRBV4-1 combines with J gene TRBJ1-3; no definite D call. The V gene lost 3 bases and the J gene lost 6 bases, with 18 bases spanning the gap. CDR3 size: 16 residues. Germline CDR1 and CDR2: MGHRA and YSYEKL. The chain's CDR3 is CASSHPARVPTNTIYF. The CDR3, as DNA: TGCGCCAGCAGCCACCCAGCGCGGGTCCCCACAAACACCATATATTTT.

The gene calls are TRBV18 and TRBJ1-2; D uncertain. Trimming took 2 bases from V and 0 from J, leaving 7 bases between them. There are 14 residues in the CDR3. Germline V gene lookup returns CDR1 KGHSH and CDR2 LQKENI. In DNA, the CDR3 is TGTGCCAGCTCACCAGAAGCGACTAACTATGGCTACACCTTC. It specifies CASSPEATNYGYTF.

V usage is TRBV6-5 and J usage is TRBJ2-7; 11 bases are a match to TRBD2. V lost 4 bases, J lost 4 bases, and 6 bases stayed unmatched. The CDR3 has 15 amino acids. Germline V CDR1 and CDR2: MNHEY, SVGAGI. The CDR3 DNA sequence: TGTGCCAGCAGTTCGACGGGACTAGCGGCATACGAGCAGTACTTC. Its protein is CASSSTGLAAYEQYF.

CDR3 sequence (DNA): TGTGCCAGCAGCTGGACATCTCAAGATGAAAAACTGTTTTTT. It translates to CASSWTSQDEKLFF. The V and J genes are TRBV14 and TRBJ1-4, with TRBD1 as a possible D gene (5 bases). Per the germline V gene, CDR1 is SGHDN and CDR2 is FVKESK. CDR3 length: 14 amino acids. V shed 5 bases and J shed 6 bases, with 13 bases lying between them.

This CDR3 is CAWSVRQLNSPLHF. The CDR3 coding sequence is TGTGCCTGGAGTGTACGACAGCTCAATTCACCCCTCCACTTT. The chain carries TRBV30 and TRBJ1-6, with D possibly TRBD1 on 5 matching bases. In germline, CDR1 is GTSNPN, CDR2 SVGIG (reference sequence). The CDR3 loop spans 14 amino acids. V was trimmed by 0 bases and J by 7 bases, leaving 10 bases between them.

This clone showed up just a few times. J is TRBJ2-3 and V is TRBV11-2; tentative D call: TRBD2 (6 bases). Germline values: CDR1 SGHAT, CDR2 FQNNGV. Between the trimmed V and J ends, which lost 4 bases and 5 bases, there was a span of 16 bases. The CDR3 extends over 15 amino acids. CDR3 sequence reads: CASSSGGRRGDTQYF. The CDR3 region has the DNA TGTGCCAGCAGCTCCGGGGGTCGCAGAGGAGATACGCAGTATTTT.

The gene calls are TRBV27 and TRBJ2-1; D may correspond to TRBD1 or TRBD2 (5 bases each). Looked up from germline, CDR1 is MNHEY and CDR2 is SMNVEV (reference sequence). This CDR3 contains 14 residues. V was shortened by 8 bases and J by 8 bases, with 19 bases between the two germline ends. CDR3 in DNA: TGTGCCAGCGGGACCGGGACCCCCTTTTATGAGCAGTTCTTC. Translated, it gives CASGTGTPFYEQFF.

The chain carries TRBV6-6 and TRBJ1-1; D perhaps matches TRBD1 (6 bases). This CDR3 has 14 amino acids. Deletions cut 0 bases from V and 4 bases from J, with 9 bases between. Germline CDR1 and CDR2: MNHNY and SVGAGI (reference sequence). CDR3 region: CASSYSGDITEAFF. The CDR3 DNA sequence: TGTGCCAGCAGTTACTCGGGGGACATCACTGAAGCTTTCTTT.

This chain joins TRBV11-2 and TRBJ2-1; 12 bases agree with TRBD2. CDR1 and CDR2 (germline): SGHAT, FQNNGV. Trimming removed 7 bases from V and 9 bases from J; junction bases left unmatched: 7. The CDR3 totals 14 residues. CDR3 region: CASTKLAGGGEQFF. Here the CDR3 DNA reads TGTGCCAGCACCAAACTAGCGGGAGGTGGTGAGCAGTTCTTC.